These 2 T cell receptor beta chains share one sample of origin, sequenced in a study of blood T cell repertoires in COVID-19. Repertoires were generated with immunoSEQ multiplex PCR, while TCRdb's copy carries only in-frame clones and drops some. The table records about 200,000 clones, 70% to 90% of them present only once. Material for sequencing was peripheral blood. The receptors come from an elderly man with acute or convalescent COVID-19.

This chain uses TRBV7-2 with TRBJ1-3, with D possibly being TRBD1 (5 bases). Trimming cost V 0 bases and J 8 bases, with 11 bases left between them. There are 14 residues in the CDR3. Germline CDR1 and CDR2: SGHTA and FQGNSA. The CDR3 nucleotides read TGTGCCAGCAGCTTAGCGCCACCGGGGGACACCATATATTTT. Its translation: CASSLAPPGDTIYF.

The V gene is TRBV11-2, the J gene TRBJ2-7; no clear D. The CDR3 has 14 residues. Germline V gene sequence: CDR1 SGHAT, CDR2 FQNNGV. V was cut by 1 base and J by 2 bases, with 9 bases left in between. CDR3 DNA: TGTGCCAGCAGCTTAGTAGACTTAACCTACGAGCAGTACTTC. Amino acids: CASSLVDLTYEQYF.